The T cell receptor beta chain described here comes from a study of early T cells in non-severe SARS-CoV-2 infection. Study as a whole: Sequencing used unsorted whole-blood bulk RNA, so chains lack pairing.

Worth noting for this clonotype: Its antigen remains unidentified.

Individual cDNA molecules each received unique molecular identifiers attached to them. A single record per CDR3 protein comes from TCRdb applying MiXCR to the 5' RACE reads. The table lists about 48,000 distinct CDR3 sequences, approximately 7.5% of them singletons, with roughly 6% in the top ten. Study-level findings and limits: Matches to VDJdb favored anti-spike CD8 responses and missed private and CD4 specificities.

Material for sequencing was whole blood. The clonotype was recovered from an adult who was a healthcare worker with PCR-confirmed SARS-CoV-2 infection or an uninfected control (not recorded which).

The CDR3 loop is CASSLELVADTQYF. The DNA of the CDR3 is TGCGCCAGCAGCTTGGAACTAGTTGCAGATACGCAGTATTTT. The chain is built from TRBV5-1 and TRBJ2-3; the D gene is possibly TRBD2 (5 bases). The CDR3 has 14 amino acids. Per germline, CDR1 SGHRS and CDR2 YFSETQ. V dropped 0 bases and J dropped 4 bases, with 9 bases sitting between them.